This T cell receptor beta chain was observed in a study of T cell responses to AZD1222 COVID-19 vaccine. V lost 4 bases, J lost 5 bases, and 11 bases stayed unmatched. The CDR3 totals 15 residues. Per germline, CDR1 SGHRS and CDR2 YFSETQ. Here immunoSEQ multiplex PCR was the method, and the copy in TCRdb shows in-frame clones only, minus some. Found here are roughly 190,000 clones, roughly 92% of them singletons; the top ten hold roughly 1.4%. Study-level points and caveats: Spike-specific TCR breadth and depth were elevated following two AZD1222 doses. White British donors predominated, females outnumbered males, and clonal diversity was possibly underestimated. There were vaccine-associated CD4 TCRs across spike, dominant at 160-218 and 743-854. The number of AZD1222 recipients seropositive at baseline was only five or six.

Only one count was recorded for this clone. Its antigen is as yet unknown. This specimen consisted of peripheral blood, obtained on day 0 of AZD1222 vaccination. The rearrangement joins TRBV5-1 to TRBJ2-5; 7 positions match TRBD1. This TCR was recovered from an adult in good health. CDR3 sequence reads: CASSPRQGGWETQYF. CDR3 nucleotides: TGCGCCAGCAGCCCTCGACAGGGTGGGTGGGAGACCCAGTACTTC.